This TCR beta chain was captured in a study of CD8+ T cells in alopecia areata. At the level of the study: Once tofacitinib had been taken for 6 to 18 months, 6 months off drug followed. The study, taken as a whole, reports: Higher clonality was seen in lesional scalp than in normal scalp, especially in alopecia totalis/universalis.

Patients with alopecia areata provided lesional scalp punch biopsies as well as peripheral blood. Separation by sorting yielded CD4+ and CD8+ T cells from PBMCs. With respect to this clone: Its specificity is unknown.

Germline V lookup: CDR1 SGHTA, CDR2 FQGNSA. V lost 1 base, J lost 3 bases, and 8 bases stayed unmatched. This CDR3 spans 17 amino acids. Extracted RNA was reverse transcribed into cDNA, the sequencing template. Assay used: immunoSEQ multiplex PCR; TCRdb lists only in-frame clones, some missing. The sample holds approximately 150,000 clones; around 87% are singletons and the top ten take around 15%. The specimen was CD8+ T cells sorted from blood, collected at week 0. This sequence was found in a human donor with alopecia areata. The chain joins TRBV7-2 to TRBJ1-5; 8 bases line up with TRBD1. In nucleotides, the CDR3 is TGTGCCAGCAGCTTAGGAATGAGCAGGGGGCCCAATCAGCCCCAGCATTTT. Translated: CASSLGMSRGPNQPQHF.